This T cell receptor (beta chain) was identified in a study of cytomegalovirus exposure and HLA in healthy donors. General observations from the study: Information on immune exposure was restricted to one variable (CMV serostatus). Being productive about 87% or about 30% of the time was typical of most TCR beta V segments in an earlier analysis. Later, an analysis found that common viral pathogens appeared to be linked with several of the most significant clusters.

PCR amplification relied on 60 Vbeta primers (plus 13 Jbeta primers). TCRdb's table, derived via immunoSEQ multiplex PCR, lists solely in-frame clones and lacks some. The sample carries 130,000 or so clones, around 9% recorded once. As regards this clone: Its target is unknown.

The specimen sequenced was PBMCs. The sequence derives from a middle-aged man in good health and CMV-seronegative.

The CDR3 sequence: CASSQPGGYNEQFF. DNA of the CDR3: TGTGCCAGCAGTCAGCCGGGTGGTTACAATGAGCAGTTCTTC. The chain joins TRBV27 to TRBJ2-1; D is unresolved. Trimming took 5 bases from V and 4 from J, leaving 12 bases between them. Per germline, CDR1 MNHEY and CDR2 SMNVEV (reference sequence). CDR3 length: 14 residues.